These 30 T cell receptor beta chains came from one sample sequenced in a study of cytomegalovirus exposure and HLA in healthy donors (dated by TCRdb to about 2017). Library construction relied on the immunoSEQ multiplex PCR assay. A mixture of 60 forward primers for TCR Vbeta segments and 13 reverse primers for TCR Jbeta segments was used in the multiplex PCR. TCRdb provides this immuneACCESS table in a form limited to in-frame rearrangements. Some clones are lacking; in checked studies, under half of them reflect an unresolved V gene, and why the rest are absent is not known. The sample records about 120,000 clones, about 80% of which are singletons. The ten biggest clones cover 2% to 2.5% of the sample. Sequencing was performed on PBMCs. The receptors derive from a man aged 18 to 29 in good health and CMV-seronegative.

This chain joins TRBV4-1 and TRBJ1-1, with TRBD1 as a possible D gene (5 bases). With 3 bases removed from V and 6 bases from J, the gap between germline ends came to 17 bases. Germline CDR1 MGHRA, CDR2 YSYEKL. The CDR3 sequence is 15 residues long. The CDR3 sequence is CASSQAPGDLAEAFF. The DNA for the CDR3 is TGCGCCAGCAGCCAGGCACCGGGGGATCTCGCTGAAGCTTTCTTT.

The rearrangement uses TRBV27 and TRBJ2-1; 9 bases are shared with TRBD2. Trimming took 5 bases from V and 8 from J; bases not matched to a gene: 4. Per the germline V gene, CDR1 is MNHEY and CDR2 is SMNVEV (reference sequence). This CDR3 has 13 amino acids. Here the CDR3 reads CASSPIAGDEQFF. As DNA, the CDR3 is TGTGCCAGCAGTCCAATAGCGGGAGATGAGCAGTTCTTC.

The chain couples TRBV28 to TRBJ2-3; 10 bases fit TRBD2. Germline trimming cut 1 base from V and 1 base from J; bases unmatched to any gene: 5. Germline V gene data show CDR1 as MDHEN and CDR2 as SYDVKM. The CDR3 loop spans 17 amino acids. The CDR3 here is CASSLSGLAGGTDTQYF. DNA of the CDR3: TGTGCCAGCAGTTTATCGGGCCTAGCGGGGGGCACAGATACGCAGTATTTT.

This chain links TRBV18 with TRBJ1-4; TRBD1 matches at 7 bases. This CDR3 has 14 amino acids. Germline V CDR1 and CDR2: KGHSH, LQKENI. V lost 1 base and J lost 7; bases outside the gene matches: 3. The CDR3 DNA is TGTGCCAGCTCACCACAGGGGGCGCGTGAAAAACTGTTTTTT. This sequence encodes CASSPQGAREKLFF.

The chain recombines TRBV7-9 with TRBJ2-3; TRBD2 agrees at 9 bases. CDR3 size: 16 residues. V shed 1 base and J 2 bases; nucleotides not matched to a gene: 4. Per the germline V gene, CDR1 is SEHNR and CDR2 is FQNEAQ (reference sequence). The CDR3 reads CASSLVLAGPTDTQYF. Here the CDR3 DNA reads TGTGCCAGCAGCTTAGTGCTAGCGGGACCCACAGATACGCAGTATTTT.

This clone was detected only a few times. The rearrangement links TRBV6-1 to TRBJ2-7; 7 bases align to TRBD1. V dropped 0 bases and J dropped 6; count of bases not matched to a gene: 5. Germline values: CDR1 MNHNS, CDR2 SASEGT. This CDR3 comprises 14 residues. This CDR3 reads CASSEALSGGEQYV. CDR3 nucleotide sequence: TGTGCCAGCAGTGAAGCGCTATCAGGGGGCGAGCAGTACGTC.

A single count supports this clone. The gene calls are TRBV7-2 and TRBJ2-1; D not certain. CDR3 length: 14 amino acids. V was trimmed by 3 bases and J by 5 bases, leaving 11 bases between them. The germline V gene encodes CDR1 SGHTA and CDR2 FQGNSA. CDR3 loop: CASSFYMRNNEQFF. The CDR3 bases are TGTGCCAGCAGCTTCTATATGCGCAACAATGAGCAGTTCTTC.

The chain combines TRBV28 with TRBJ2-7, with 9 bases lining up with TRBD1. Germline CDR1 MDHEN, CDR2 SYDVKM. Trimming removed 6 bases from V and 3 bases from J; junction bases left unmatched: 9. There are 15 residues in the CDR3. DNA for the CDR3: TGTGCCAGCAGCTCTAGTTGGGACAGGGTCTACGAGCAGTACGTC. Protein: CASSSSWDRVYEQYV.

The chain employs TRBV11-1 and TRBJ2-7, with D possibly TRBD2 on 5 matching bases. Deletions cut 0 bases from V and 0 bases from J, with 15 bases between. Germline lookup yields CDR1 SGHAT and CDR2 FQDESV (reference sequence). CDR3 length equals 17 residues. CDR3 nucleotide sequence: TGTGCCAGCAGCTTAGCTCGGGGAAGCCACAGCTCCTACGAGCAGTACGTC. Its translation: CASSLARGSHSSYEQYV.

V and J are TRBV9 and TRBJ2-7; D perhaps matches TRBD1 (7 bases). This CDR3 spans 16 amino acids. V gave up 0 bases and J gave up 2 bases, with 15 bases separating them. Germline V gene data show CDR1 as SGDLS and CDR2 as YYNGEE. CDR3 region: CASSVEVGRGAYEQYF. In nucleotides, the CDR3 is TGTGCCAGCAGCGTAGAGGTGGGCAGGGGGGCCTACGAGCAGTACTTC.

The rearrangement links TRBV11-1 to TRBJ1-1; TRBD1 matches at 9 bases. CDR3 length: 16 amino acids. Germline CDR1 reads SGHAT; CDR2 reads FQDESV (reference sequence). V lost 6 bases, J lost 4 bases, and 12 bases stayed unmatched. For the CDR3, the DNA is TGTGCCAGCAGTCCCGGGACAGGGCTTTTTGTCACTGAAGCTTTCTTT. It yields the protein CASSPGTGLFVTEAFF.

The CDR3 coding sequence is TGTGCCACCAGCCCCCGGACAGGGGGAAACACCATATATTTT. This gives the protein CATSPRTGGNTIYF. The genes are TRBV15 and TRBJ1-3, with TRBD1 matching 8 bases. J gave up 4 bases and V 5 bases, and 4 bases lay outside the gene matches. The germline V gene encodes CDR1 LNHNV and CDR2 YYDKDF (reference sequence). The CDR3 sequence is 14 residues long.

The V and J genes are TRBV2 and TRBJ1-4, with 9 bases that match TRBD1. The CDR3 contains 15 residues. CDR1 and CDR2 (germline): SNHLY, FYNNEI. V gave up 5 bases and J gave up 4 bases; unmatched junction bases: 5. The CDR3 DNA reads as TGTGCCAGCAGTAATCCGGGACAGGGTAATGAAAAACTGTTTTTT. Translation: CASSNPGQGNEKLFF.

J is TRBJ1-1 and V is TRBV2; D gene unclear. The CDR3 contains 12 residues. CDR1 and CDR2 from the germline V gene are SNHLY and FYNNEI. V was trimmed by 6 bases and J by 12 bases, leaving 17 bases between them. The CDR3 nucleotides read TGTGCCAGCAGGGGGAGGCAGACCGGTACTTTCTTT. It specifies CASRGRQTGTFF.

This chain connects TRBV5-1 to TRBJ2-2; TRBD1 aligns across 10 bases. Per the germline V gene, CDR1 is SGHRS and CDR2 is YFSETQ. The V gene end was trimmed by 0 bases and the J gene end by 1 base; junction bases not matched to a gene: 0. The CDR3 spans 16 residues. The CDR3 region has the DNA TGCGCCAGCAGCTTGGGGGACAGGGGGAACACCGGGGAGCTGTTTTTT. It specifies CASSLGDRGNTGELFF.

The genes are TRBV19 and TRBJ2-1, with 11 positions matching TRBD2. The CDR3 is 16 residues long. CDR1 is LNHDA and CDR2 is SQIVND in the germline V gene (reference sequence). Losses at the gene ends were 0 bases for V and 5 bases for J; bases not matched to a gene: 3. The CDR3 sequence: CASSIDPGLADNEQFF. The CDR3 nucleotides are TGTGCCAGTAGTATAGATCCGGGACTAGCGGACAATGAGCAGTTCTTC. Combining the CDR3 with reference TRBV19 and TRBJ2-1 gives the whole variable domain DGGITQSPKYLFRKEGQNVTLSCEQNLNHDAMYWYRQDPGQGLRLIYYSQIVNDFQKGDIAEGYSVSREKKESFPLTVTSAQKNPTAFYLCASSIDPGLADNEQFFGPGTRLTVL.

The chain combines TRBV6-5 with TRBJ2-1; D is undetermined. V was cut by 2 bases and J by 9 bases, with 17 bases left in between. Germline V gene data show CDR1 as MNHEY and CDR2 as SVGAGI. This CDR3 is 15 amino acids long. Here the CDR3 reads CASSYDSAPASEQFF. The CDR3 coding sequence is TGTGCCAGCAGTTACGACTCCGCTCCCGCAAGTGAGCAGTTCTTC.

This clone has a handful of counts. The chain employs TRBV20-1 and TRBJ1-1, with D maybe TRBD1 (6 bases). The CDR3 consists of 11 residues. Germline V gives CDR1 DFQATT, CDR2 SNEGSKA (reference sequence). Trimming removed 4 bases at V and 10 bases at J, with 13 bases between. CDR3 sequence reads: CSATQGRVAFF. CDR3 coding DNA: TGCAGTGCTACACAGGGACGAGTAGCTTTCTTT.

J is TRBJ2-2 and V is TRBV6-5, with D perhaps TRBD2 (5 bases). Per germline, CDR1 MNHEY and CDR2 SVGAGI. Trimming left V 6 bases short and J 4 bases short, with 12 bases between. This CDR3 has 14 amino acids. The CDR3 DNA reads TGTGCCAGCAGCGGGGATCAGAGCACCGGGGAGCTGTTTTTT. It translates to CASSGDQSTGELFF.

The rearrangement links TRBV2 to TRBJ2-1; the D is unclear. The V gene lost 6 bases and the J gene lost 5 bases, with 5 bases spanning the gap. CDR1 and CDR2 (germline): SNHLY, FYNNEI. The CDR3 consists of 11 residues. The CDR3 loop is CASRANNEQFF. Written as DNA, the CDR3 is TGTGCCAGCAGGGCCAACAATGAGCAGTTCTTC.

The chain carries TRBV7-8 and TRBJ1-1; 8 bases are a match to TRBD1. There are 14 residues in the CDR3. Germline CDR1 and CDR2: SGHVS and FQNEAQ. The V and J ends lost 5 bases and 6 bases, in that order; junction bases with no gene match: 8. In DNA form, the CDR3 reads TGTGCCAGCAGCCTCTGGGGACAGGACCCTGAAGCTTTCTTT. Its protein is CASSLWGQDPEAFF.

The chain recombines TRBV7-2 with TRBJ2-7; D perhaps matches TRBD2 (5 bases). CDR3 length: 15 residues. The V gene's germline CDR1 is SGHTA and CDR2 FQGNSA. V lost 1 base and J lost 7, with 17 bases in between. CDR3 protein: CASSLEGGPRGEQYF. In DNA form, the CDR3 reads TGTGCCAGCAGCTTAGAAGGCGGCCCTCGGGGTGAGCAGTACTTC.

The chain employs TRBV5-6 and TRBJ2-3, with TRBD1 as a possible D gene (6 bases). The CDR3 extends over 15 amino acids. Deletions cut 5 bases from V and 1 base from J, with 14 bases between. Germline lookup yields CDR1 SGHDT and CDR2 YYEEEE. CDR3 amino acids: CASRSRGTGTDTQYF. The CDR3 DNA reads TGTGCCAGCAGGTCAAGGGGGACCGGCACAGATACGCAGTATTTT.

This sequence joins TRBV19 and TRBJ2-1; D remains unclear. CDR1 LNHDA and CDR2 SQIVND come from the germline V gene (reference sequence). Trimming shortened V by 1 base and J by 2 bases, and 12 bases separated the two germline ends. CDR3 length equals 16 residues. The chain's CDR3 is CASSIGDSLTYNEQFF. CDR3 in DNA: TGTGCCAGTAGTATAGGTGACTCACTCACCTACAATGAGCAGTTCTTC.

The chain uses TRBV28 and TRBJ2-1; 10 nucleotides match TRBD2. The V segment lost 4 bases and the J segment 6 bases; nucleotides outside the gene matches: 9. CDR1 is MDHEN, CDR2 SYDVKM, per germline. The CDR3 runs 16 residues. CDR3 residues: CASSSPGLAYFNEQFF. CDR3 coding DNA: TGTGCCAGCAGTTCCCCGGGACTAGCGTACTTCAATGAGCAGTTCTTC. The full variable domain, with the rest looked up from reference TRBV28 and TRBJ2-1, is DVKVTQSSRYLVKRTGEKVFLECVQDMDHENMFWYRQDPGLGLRLIYFSYDVKMKEKGDIPEGYSVSREKKERFSLILESASTNQTSMYLCASSSPGLAYFNEQFFGPGTRLTVL.

V is TRBV7-9 and J is TRBJ1-5; D may be TRBD1 (5 bases). This CDR3 comprises 16 residues. V was clipped by 2 bases and J by 2 bases, with 13 bases between them. Germline V gives CDR1 SEHNR, CDR2 FQNEAQ (reference sequence). CDR3: CASSLSAGMGNQPQHF. The CDR3 DNA reads as TGTGCCAGCAGCTTATCCGCAGGGATGGGCAATCAGCCCCAGCATTTT. Supplemented by reference TRBV7-9 and TRBJ1-5, the full variable domain reads DTGVSQNPRHKITKRGQNVTFRCDPISEHNRLYWYRQTLGQGPEFLTYFQNEAQLEKSRLLSDRFSAERPKGSFSTLEIQRTEQGDSAMYLCASSLSAGMGNQPQHFGDGTRLSIL.

The genes are TRBV28 and TRBJ2-5; 7 bases agree with TRBD2. The closer fit of TRBJ2-7 to the DNA end suggests the J call may be wrong. Germline V gene sequence: CDR1 MDHEN, CDR2 SYDVKM. The CDR3 is 14 amino acids. The CDR3 reads CASRSSGETYEQYF. The CDR3 DNA is TGTGCCAGCAGGTCAAGCGGGGAAACCTACGAGCAGTACTTC.

The chain uses TRBV2 and TRBJ1-4, with unresolved D. Trimming pared 6 bases from V and 2 bases from J, leaving 10 bases between. Germline CDR1 SNHLY, CDR2 FYNNEI. The CDR3 covers 14 residues. The CDR3 nucleotides are TGTGCCAGCAGAGGAGTCTCTACTAATGAAAAACTGTTTTTT. Translation gives CASRGVSTNEKLFF.

The chain is built from TRBV9 and TRBJ1-2; tentative D call: TRBD1 (6 bases). V lost 0 bases to trimming and J lost 0 bases, with 12 bases between them. Germline CDR1 is SGDLS and CDR2 is YYNGEE. This CDR3 comprises 16 residues. DNA for the CDR3: TGTGCCAGCAGCGTAGGGGACACCAAAACTAACTATGGCTACACCTTC. This translates into CASSVGDTKTNYGYTF.

The rearrangement joins TRBV2 to TRBJ2-2; 7 positions match TRBD2. The CDR3 spans 14 residues. Unmatched junction bases numbered 5, after V lost 6 bases and J lost 4 bases. Germline V lookup: CDR1 SNHLY, CDR2 FYNNEI. The CDR3 nucleotides are TGTGCCAGCAGGCTGGGGGGGAGCACCGGGGAGCTGTTTTTT. Translated: CASRLGGSTGELFF.